This T cell receptor (beta chain) was sequenced during a study of cytomegalovirus exposure and HLA in healthy donors. This clone has just a few counts. Its target is not known. Regarding the study as a whole: Sequencing depth roughly uniform across donors was assumed in presence/absence analyses.

The study ran its PCR with 60 Vbeta and 13 Jbeta primers. The repertoire was sequenced with immunoSEQ multiplex PCR; TCRdb's copy has only in-frame clones and lacks some. The sample yields 120,000 to 150,000 clones, roughly 73% seen once. There are 11 residues in the CDR3. The V end was cut by 2 bases, the J end by 10 bases, with 6 bases between. Germline V gene sequence: CDR1 WNHNN, CDR2 SYGVQD (reference sequence). The chain links TRBV10-1 to TRBJ2-1; D ambiguous. The origin of this receptor is a woman in her 40s in good health and CMV-seronegative. The specimen was PBMCs. This CDR3 is CASSEGSEQFF. The DNA of the CDR3 is TGCGCCAGCAGTGAGGGCTCCGAGCAGTTCTTC.